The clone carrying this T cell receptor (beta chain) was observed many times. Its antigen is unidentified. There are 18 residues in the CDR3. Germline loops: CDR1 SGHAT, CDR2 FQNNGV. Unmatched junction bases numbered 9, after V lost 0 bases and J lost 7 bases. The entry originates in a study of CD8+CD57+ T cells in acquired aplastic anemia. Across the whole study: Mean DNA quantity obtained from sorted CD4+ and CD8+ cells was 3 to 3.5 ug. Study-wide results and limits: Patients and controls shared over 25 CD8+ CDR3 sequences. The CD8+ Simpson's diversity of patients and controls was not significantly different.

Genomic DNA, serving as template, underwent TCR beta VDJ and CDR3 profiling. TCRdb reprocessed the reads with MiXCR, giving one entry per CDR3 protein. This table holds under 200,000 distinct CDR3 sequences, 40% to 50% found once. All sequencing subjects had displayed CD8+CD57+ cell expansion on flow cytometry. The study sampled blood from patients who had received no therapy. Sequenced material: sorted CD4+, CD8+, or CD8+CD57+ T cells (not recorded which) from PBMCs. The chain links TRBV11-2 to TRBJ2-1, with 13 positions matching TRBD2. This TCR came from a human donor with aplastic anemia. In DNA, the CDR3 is TGTGCCAGCAGCTTAGAGTACCGACAGGGACTAGCGGGGAATGAGCAGTTCTTC. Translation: CASSLEYRQGLAGNEQFF.